The 9 T cell receptor beta chains below come from one sample, sequenced in a study of T cells and copy number aberrations in small-cell lung cancer. Clones were sequenced by immunoSEQ multiplex PCR, and TCRdb holds only the in-frame ones, with some missing. The sample lists about 7,500 clones, roughly 82% seen once, with less than 6% in the top ten. The specimen was normal tissue next to the tumor. The receptors come from a woman between 45 and 60 years old with small cell lung cancer.

A note on this clone: The junction departs from germline at one end; a sequencing error may be responsible. The gene calls are TRBV29-1 and TRBJ2-1; D is possibly TRBD1 (7 bases). CDR3 length equals 15 residues. Germline lookup yields CDR1 SQVTM and CDR2 ANQGSEA. Here the CDR3 reads CSVGEPRGAYNKQFF. CDR3 coding DNA: TGCAGCGTTGGGGAGCCCAGGGGGGCATACAATAAGCAGTTCTTC.

This chain uses TRBV19 with TRBJ2-7; TRBD2 matches at 9 bases. Per germline, CDR1 LNHDA and CDR2 SQIVND (reference sequence). The CDR3 extends over 15 amino acids. The trim removed 2 bases at V and 3 bases at J, leaving 5 bases unmatched. The CDR3 coding sequence is TGTGCCAGTAGTATACTAGCGGGAATTATCTACGAGCAGTACTTC. Protein product: CASSILAGIIYEQYF.

This chain joins TRBV12-5 and TRBJ2-1; D call uncertain. V was pared by 2 bases and J by 11 bases, with 10 bases between. The germline V gene has CDR1 LGHNT and CDR2 FRNRAP. The CDR3 length is 12 residues. The DNA for the CDR3 is TGTGCTAGTGGTTTGAAGAAGACCAAGCAGTTCTTC. Amino acids: CASGLKKTKQFF.

This sequence joins TRBV27 and TRBJ2-2; 10 nucleotides align to TRBD2. V lost 7 bases and J lost 3; bases outside the gene matches: 5. The CDR3 is made up of 15 amino acids. From germline, CDR1 is MNHEY and CDR2 SMNVEV (reference sequence). The CDR3 DNA reads TGTGCCAGCAAAACCGGGACTAGCGACACCGGGGAGCTGTTTTTT. It translates to CASKTGTSDTGELFF.

In this sample, this clone turned up once. The CDR3 DNA reads as TGTGCCAGCAGCTTTCAGGGATCTGGCTACGAGCAGTACTTC. Amino acids: CASSFQGSGYEQYF. The chain couples TRBV7-2 to TRBJ2-7, with TRBD1 as a possible D gene (5 bases). Germline V gene data show CDR1 as SGHTA and CDR2 as FQGNSA. Trimming stripped 3 bases from V and 3 bases from J, with 12 bases between. The CDR3 spans 14 residues.

The V gene is TRBV6-1, the J gene TRBJ2-7; unclear D gene. The CDR3 is 16 amino acids. V shed 3 bases and J shed 2 bases, with 17 bases lying between them. Germline values: CDR1 MNHNS, CDR2 SASEGT. The CDR3 nucleotides are TGTGCCAGCAGTGAGGATTTTGGACGGATCACCTACGAGCAGTACTTC. Translating gives CASSEDFGRITYEQYF.

This rearrangement joins TRBV5-1 to TRBJ2-1; TRBD2 aligns across 9 bases. After removal of 4 bases from V and 14 bases from J, the junction contained 13 bases not matched to a gene. Germline CDR1 reads SGHRS; CDR2 reads YFSETQ. The CDR3 consists of 14 residues. CDR3 sequence reads: CASSPAGSGGLKFF. CDR3 bases: TGCGCCAGCAGCCCCGCGGGCAGCGGGGGGCTCAAGTTCTTC. Full variable domain (outside the CDR3, taken from reference TRBV5-1 and TRBJ2-1): KAGVTQTPRYLIKTRGQQVTLSCSPISGHRSVSWYQQTPGQGLQFLFEYFSETQRNKGNFPGRFSGRQFSNSRSEMNVSTLELGDSALYLCASSPAGSGGLKFFGPGTRLTVL.

This clone was seen more than once but under ten times. V usage is TRBV5-1 and J usage is TRBJ1-2; unclear D gene. There are 17 residues in the CDR3. Trimming took 3 bases from V and 4 from J, leaving 22 bases between them. CDR1 SGHRS and CDR2 YFSETQ come from the germline V gene. In DNA, the CDR3 is TGCGCCAGCAGCTCTCAAGGCGTAGGACCCCTCGGCTATGGCTACACCTTC. As protein: CASSSQGVGPLGYGYTF.

V is TRBV6-6 and J is TRBJ1-1, with D possibly matching TRBD1 (6 bases). The CDR3 extends over 13 amino acids. Germline CDR1 reads MNHNY; CDR2 reads SVGAGI (reference sequence). The V and J ends lost 6 bases and 5 bases respectively, with 13 bases between them. CDR3 sequence reads: CASRNREGTEAFF. The CDR3 nucleotides are TGTGCCAGCAGGAACAGGGAGGGGACTGAAGCTTTCTTT.